The 23 T cell receptor beta chains below come from one sample, sequenced in a study of T cells in tuberculosis (dated by TCRdb to 2016 to 2018). Taken with the paper, the label for time point translates to: new active TB diagnosis, blood taken before or within 7 days of starting treatment. To prepare the library, the immunoSEQ multiplex PCR assay was applied. The table was pulled from immuneACCESS by TCRdb, which kept in-frame rearrangements only. Such tables lose some clones; where checked, under half of the loss comes from unresolved V genes, and the rest has no known cause. The sample table shows 25,000 to 40,000 clones, and roughly 87% are seen once. The top ten clones comprise over 5% of the sample. The source material was PBMCs, sampled at tuberculosis diagnosis. These receptors came from an adult with tuberculosis.

This clone came up once. The chain combines TRBV4-3 with TRBJ2-1; possible D gene TRBD1, 6 bases. V lost 1 base and J lost 2, with 9 bases in between. Germline loops: CDR1 LGHNA, CDR2 YSLEER. This CDR3 region has 15 residues. The CDR3 DNA reads TGCGCCAGCAGCCAAGTGACAGGACCCTACAATGAGCAGTTCTTC. This codes for CASSQVTGPYNEQFF.

This rearrangement joins TRBV10-2 to TRBJ2-1; possibly TRBD2 for D (6 bases). V was trimmed by 10 bases and J by 12 bases, leaving 22 bases between them. There are 13 residues in the CDR3. Germline loops: CDR1 WSHSY, CDR2 SAAADI. The CDR3 here is CATRTRDTGGQFF. The CDR3 nucleotides read TGCGCCACACGTACCCGGGATACCGGGGGGCAGTTCTTC.

The chain carries TRBV10-3 and TRBJ1-5; D is ambiguous. Germline CDR1 and CDR2: ENHRY and SYGVKD. Trimming removed 3 bases from V and 4 bases from J, with 10 bases in between. There are 14 residues in the CDR3. The CDR3 DNA is TGTGCCATCAGTGAAGGCGGACTGAATCAGCCCCAGCATTTT. This sequence encodes CAISEGGLNQPQHF.

The chain combines TRBV19 with TRBJ1-5, with 8 bases identical to TRBD1. Germline CDR1 and CDR2: LNHDA and SQIVND (reference sequence). Unmatched junction bases numbered 5, after V lost 3 bases and J lost 1 base. This CDR3 region has 16 residues. The CDR3, as DNA: TGTGCCAGTAGTATCAACAGGGACAGGAGCAATCAGCCCCAGCATTTT. Its translation: CASSINRDRSNQPQHF.

This clone has just one count. This rearrangement joins TRBV2 to TRBJ2-1, with a weak D call TRBD2 (5 bases). Looked up from germline, CDR1 is SNHLY and CDR2 is FYNNEI. The ends were cut back, 2 bases at V and 10 bases at J, with 9 bases in the middle. This CDR3 contains 12 residues. The CDR3 nucleotides read TGTGCCAGCAGTGAATATAGCGAGGAGCAGTTCTTC. Its protein is CASSEYSEEQFF. Full variable domain (remainder filled in from reference TRBV2 and TRBJ2-1): EPEVTQTPSHQVTQMGQEVILRCVPISNHLYFYWYRQILGQKVEFLVSFYNNEISEKSEIFDDQFSVERPDGSNFTLKIRSTKLEDSAMYFCASSEYSEEQFFGPGTRLTVL.

The chain employs TRBV6-1 and TRBJ1-1; D unclear. The CDR3 length is 14 residues. Trimming took 3 bases from V and 1 from J, leaving 9 bases between them. CDR1 MNHNS and CDR2 SASEGT come from the germline V gene. CDR3 DNA sequence: TGTGCCAGCAGTGACAACCTAGAGAACACTGAAGCTTTCTTT. It translates to CASSDNLENTEAFF.

V is TRBV7-9 and J is TRBJ2-7; D gene unclear. Germline CDR1 SEHNR, CDR2 FQNEAQ (reference sequence). There are 12 residues in the CDR3. Trimming took 4 bases from V and 5 from J, leaving 9 bases between them. The CDR3 nucleotides are TGTGCCAGCAGCTCTCAGGAAAACGAGCAGTACTTC. It translates to CASSSQENEQYF.

The CDR3 DNA reads as TGTGCCAGCAGGTCTGACGGGGACGAGCAGTACTTC. It specifies CASRSDGDEQYF. The chain joins TRBV6-5 to TRBJ2-7; maybe TRBD2 (5 bases). Germline CDR1 is MNHEY and CDR2 is SVGAGI. Trimming shortened V by 6 bases and J by 5 bases, and 11 bases separated the two germline ends. CDR3 length: 12 amino acids.

V and J are TRBV2 and TRBJ2-3, with a weak D call TRBD1 (6 bases). Trimming pared 4 bases from V and 2 bases from J, leaving 13 bases between. CDR1 SNHLY and CDR2 FYNNEI come from the germline V gene. This CDR3 has 15 residues. The CDR3 spells CASSGMTGFTDTQYF. DNA of the CDR3: TGTGCCAGCAGTGGGATGACAGGATTCACAGATACGCAGTATTTT.

The rearrangement uses TRBV30 and TRBJ1-4; TRBD1 aligns across 8 bases. The CDR3 is 14 residues long. The germline CDR1 and CDR2 sequences are GTSNPN and SVGIG (reference sequence). The V gene end was trimmed by 5 bases and the J gene end by 4 bases; junction bases not matched to a gene: 6. CDR3 sequence reads: CAWGRQGLNEKLFF. The CDR3 DNA sequence: TGTGCCTGGGGCCGACAGGGGCTTAATGAAAAACTGTTTTTT.

This chain links TRBV6-5 with TRBJ1-6; TRBD1 aligns across 9 bases. The CDR3 has 16 amino acids. The germline gives CDR1 MNHEY, CDR2 SVGAGI. V lost 2 bases, J lost 7 bases, and 6 bases stayed unmatched. The CDR3 protein is CASSYGSGQGNSPLHF. CDR3 in DNA: TGTGCCAGCAGTTACGGGTCGGGACAGGGCAATTCACCCCTCCACTTT.

The gene calls are TRBV5-1 and TRBJ2-3; D is unresolved. CDR1 is SGHRS, CDR2 YFSETQ, per germline. The CDR3 runs to 14 residues. V was shortened by 3 bases and J by 2 bases, with 10 bases between the two germline ends. The CDR3 here is CASSSIQSTDTQYF. The CDR3 region has the DNA TGCGCCAGCAGCTCGATACAGTCCACAGATACGCAGTATTTT.

The genes are TRBV30 and TRBJ2-3; 12 bases align to TRBD2. V shed 1 base, J shed 4 bases, and the junction held 6 bases outside the gene matches. The CDR3 runs 16 residues. CDR1 and CDR2 from the germline V gene are GTSNPN and SVGIG (reference sequence). This CDR3 reads CAWSANLAGGADTQYF. For the CDR3, the DNA is TGTGCCTGGAGTGCGAATCTAGCGGGGGGGGCAGATACGCAGTATTTT.

This rearrangement joins TRBV28 to TRBJ1-1; unclear D gene. Germline V CDR1 and CDR2: MDHEN, SYDVKM. V was cut by 7 bases and J by 1 base, with 10 bases left in between. There are 13 residues in the CDR3. In nucleotides, the CDR3 is TGTGCCAGCACGCGGCGCAGGAACACTGAAGCTTTCTTT. Translated, it gives CASTRRRNTEAFF.

The chain is built from TRBV19 and TRBJ2-5; 15 bases map to TRBD2. V lost 4 bases to trimming and J lost 3 bases; unmatched junction nucleotides: 3. This CDR3 has 16 residues. Germline V gene sequence: CDR1 LNHDA, CDR2 SQIVND (reference sequence). The CDR3 protein is CASSRTSGGAEETQYF. The CDR3 region has the DNA TGTGCCAGTAGTAGGACTAGCGGGGGGGCGGAAGAGACCCAGTACTTC.

The V gene is TRBV14, the J gene TRBJ2-3; D gene unclear. V was trimmed by 1 base and J by 2 bases, leaving 10 bases between them. Germline CDR1 and CDR2: SGHDN and FVKESK. This CDR3 contains 15 residues. The CDR3 nucleotides are TGTGCCAGCAGCCAAGGAGGCGGCTACACAGATACGCAGTATTTT. Translation: CASSQGGGYTDTQYF.

CDR3 nucleotides: TGTGCCAGCAGCTCCTACAGTATCCTTGTGGATAATTCACCCCTCCACTTT. Its protein product is CASSSYSILVDNSPLHF. The chain uses TRBV11-2 and TRBJ1-6; unclear D gene. This CDR3 is 17 amino acids long. V was cut by 4 bases and J by 5 bases, with 18 bases left in between. Looked up from germline, CDR1 is SGHAT and CDR2 is FQNNGV.

The rearrangement links TRBV5-1 to TRBJ1-1; 12 bases are a match to TRBD1. The length of the CDR3 is 15 residues. Unmatched junction bases numbered 1, after V lost 3 bases and J lost 1 base. Germline CDR1 SGHRS, CDR2 YFSETQ. The CDR3 reads CASSSGQGANTEAFF. DNA of the CDR3: TGCGCCAGCAGCTCGGGACAGGGGGCGAACACTGAAGCTTTCTTT.

This chain uses TRBV10-2 with TRBJ2-3; 9 bases are a match to TRBD2. CDR3 size: 16 residues. V lost 6 bases to trimming and J lost 2 bases; unmatched junction nucleotides: 9. Germline V lookup: CDR1 WSHSY, CDR2 SAAADI. CDR3 bases: TGCGCCAGCAGCGTCCCGGGCGGGGGGGCCACAGATACGCAGTATTTT. Protein product: CASSVPGGGATDTQYF.

This rearrangement joins TRBV5-6 to TRBJ2-6, with 7 bases fitting TRBD1. Germline assignment: CDR1 SGHDT and CDR2 YYEEEE. The ends lost 4 bases at V and 4 bases at J; junction bases unmatched: 11. CDR3 length equals 17 residues. The CDR3 loop is CASSRDGQAYGANVLTF. In nucleotides, the CDR3 is TGTGCCAGCAGCAGGGACGGACAGGCCTACGGGGCCAACGTCCTGACTTTC.

V gene TRBV27 combines with J gene TRBJ2-5; 15 bases fit TRBD2. V was pared by 5 bases and J by 4 bases, with 2 bases of the junction left unmatched. CDR1 MNHEY and CDR2 SMNVEV come from the germline V gene (reference sequence). This CDR3 has 15 amino acids. The DNA of the CDR3 is TGTGCCAGCAGTCGGACTAGCGGGGGGGGAGAGACCCAGTACTTC. Translated, it gives CASSRTSGGGETQYF.

The J gene is TRBJ1-5, the V gene TRBV28; 12 nucleotides line up with TRBD1. Germline lookup yields CDR1 MDHEN and CDR2 SYDVKM. The CDR3 spans 17 residues. Trimming removed 6 bases from V and 6 bases from J; junction bases left unmatched: 12. CDR3 coding DNA: TGTGCCAGCAGCCTCCGGGACAGGGGGCGAAAGGGTCAGCCCCAGCATTTT. Encoded protein: CASSLRDRGRKGQPQHF.

The J gene is TRBJ2-7, the V gene TRBV6-6, with TRBD2 identical over 7 bases. CDR3 length: 15 residues. From germline, CDR1 is MNHNY and CDR2 SVGAGI (reference sequence). Trimming removed 6 bases from V and 6 bases from J; junction bases left unmatched: 14. The CDR3 reads CASSEITSARSEQYF. Here the CDR3 DNA reads TGTGCCAGCAGCGAAATCACTAGCGCTCGGAGCGAGCAGTACTTC.